These T cell receptor beta chains were read from a single sample in a study of monozygotic twins with inflammatory bowel disease. TCRdb reanalyzed the 5' RACE reads, giving one entry per CDR3 protein sequence and no DNA. The sample holds around 140,000 distinct CDR3 sequences. What was sequenced was blood. The receptors were gathered from a human donor with ulcerative colitis or Crohn's disease, or a healthy co-twin of an affected twin (not recorded which). The CDR3 runs from the conserved cysteine through the conserved F or W. The order of the fields is J gene, V gene, CDR3 protein.

j_gene: TRBJ1-5; v_gene: TRBV7-2; CDR3aa: CASSLSGDNQPQHF
j_gene: TRBJ1-1; v_gene: TRBV5-5; CDR3aa: CASSLKGNTEAFF
j_gene: TRBJ2-7; v_gene: TRBV6-2/TRBV6-3; CDR3aa: CASGGVVRSYEQYF
j_gene: TRBJ2-3; v_gene: TRBV28; CDR3aa: CASSFLGQPTFF
j_gene: TRBJ2-7; v_gene: TRBV4-3; CDR3aa: CASSQDRVSEQYF
j_gene: TRBJ2-1; v_gene: TRBV25-1; CDR3aa: CASSEGWDNEQFF
j_gene: TRBJ2-3; v_gene: TRBV10-3; CDR3aa: CAIRGLATDTQYF
j_gene: TRBJ1-6; v_gene: TRBV4-2; CDR3aa: CASSQGEGVRSPLHF
j_gene: TRBJ1-1; v_gene: TRBV6-5; CDR3aa: CASSYSMGGSTEAFF
j_gene: TRBJ1-2; v_gene: TRBV19; CDR3aa: CASSVPSGGYTF
j_gene: TRBJ2-7; v_gene: TRBV18; CDR3aa: CASSPVAIPTYEQYF
j_gene: TRBJ2-1; v_gene: TRBV7-2; CDR3aa: CASSSASGRTNEQFF
j_gene: TRBJ1-5; v_gene: TRBV15; CDR3aa: CATSREWASSNQPQHF
j_gene: TRBJ1-4; v_gene: TRBV6-1; CDR3aa: CASRTTGLDEKLFF
j_gene: TRBJ2-3; v_gene: TRBV12-3/TRBV12-4; CDR3aa: CASSSRTGKGYF
j_gene: TRBJ2-7; v_gene: TRBV6-2/TRBV6-3; CDR3aa: CASNLGEDYEQYF
j_gene: TRBJ1-5; v_gene: TRBV9; CDR3aa: CASSPQGDQPQHF
j_gene: TRBJ1-1; v_gene: TRBV5-1; CDR3aa: CASSSQINTEAFF
j_gene: TRBJ2-3; v_gene: TRBV7-9; CDR3aa: CASSLRDSPTDTQYF
j_gene: TRBJ1-1; v_gene: TRBV30; CDR3aa: CAWSTTLGQGAAEAFF
j_gene: TRBJ2-2; v_gene: TRBV10-3; CDR3aa: CAISLTSGRDSLNTGELFF
j_gene: TRBJ1-5; v_gene: TRBV16; CDR3aa: CASSQLQGSQPQHF
j_gene: TRBJ1-2; v_gene: TRBV29-1; CDR3aa: CSATEANYGYTF
j_gene: TRBJ1-4; v_gene: TRBV7-8; CDR3aa: CASSVGPSHLNEKLFF
j_gene: TRBJ2-7; v_gene: TRBV6-5; CDR3aa: CASSPDRTYEQYF
j_gene: TRBJ2-3; v_gene: TRBV7-2; CDR3aa: CASRIAGGPDTQYF
j_gene: TRBJ1-5; v_gene: TRBV20-1; CDR3aa: CSARDQGNRPQHF
j_gene: TRBJ2-3; v_gene: TRBV20-1; CDR3aa: CSARGGIGADTQYF
j_gene: TRBJ2-3; v_gene: TRBV10-1; CDR3aa: CASSESPSGSTDTQYF
j_gene: TRBJ2-5; v_gene: TRBV29-1; CDR3aa: CSVGRGPLHQETQYF
j_gene: TRBJ1-2; v_gene: TRBV28; CDR3aa: CASKVNYGYTF
j_gene: TRBJ2-3; v_gene: TRBV5-1; CDR3aa: CASSLPTDTQYF